This is a list of T cell receptor beta chains from one sample in a study of blood T cell repertoires in COVID-19. This table comes from immunoSEQ multiplex PCR, and its TCRdb copy is limited to in-frame clones, with some not included. The table records about 190,000 clones, 65% to 80% of them present only once. The specimen sequenced was peripheral blood. These receptors all come from a woman in her 50s with acute or convalescent COVID-19. Both conserved end residues are part of each CDR3. The order of the fields is CDR3 protein, CDR3 DNA, clone size, V gene, D gene, CDR3 length, J gene. A D gene is named only where the DNA matches it firmly. Clone size is shown for a subset of rows, as once, few, many or a class of expanded clone.

CDR3: CASVDDWRAFF
DNA: TGTGCCAGCGTTGACGACTGGAGGGCTTTCTTT
size: NA
V: TRBV6-5
D: NA
length: 11
J: TRBJ1-1

CDR3: CASSLFGGGAPGELFF
DNA: TGTGCCAGCAGCTTATTTGGTGGGGGGGCCCCCGGGGAGCTGTTTTTT
size: NA
V: TRBV7-2
D: NA
length: 16
J: TRBJ2-2

CDR3: CSVAQANYNEQFF
DNA: TGCAGCGTTGCTCAGGCCAACTACAATGAGCAGTTCTTC
size: NA
V: TRBV29-1
D: NA
length: 13
J: TRBJ2-1

CDR3: CASSTTGQGSVPQHF
DNA: TGTGCCAGCAGCACAACGGGACAGGGGAGTGTGCCCCAGCATTTT
size: NA
V: TRBV11-2
D: TRBD1
length: 15
J: TRBJ1-5

CDR3: CATSRDRQRGTDTQYF
DNA: TGTGCCACCAGCAGAGATCGTCAGCGGGGCACAGATACGCAGTATTTT
size: NA
V: TRBV15
D: NA
length: 16
J: TRBJ2-3

CDR3: CATKDRVHSPLHF
DNA: TGCGCCACCAAGGACAGGGTTCATTCACCCCTCCACTTT
size: NA
V: TRBV10-2
D: TRBD1
length: 13
J: TRBJ1-6

CDR3: CASSLFLDSQETQYF
DNA: TGTGCCAGCAGTCTCTTCCTGGACAGCCAAGAGACCCAGTACTTC
size: once
V: TRBV27
D: NA
length: 15
J: TRBJ2-5

CDR3: CASSLEAGGLAYEQYF
DNA: TGTGCCAGCAGTTTGGAAGCGGGAGGGCTGGCGTACGAGCAGTACTTC
size: few
V: TRBV27
D: TRBD2
length: 16
J: TRBJ2-7

CDR3: CASSLDLTGELFF
DNA: TGTGCCAGCAGCCTGGACTTAACCGGGGAGCTGTTTTTT
size: NA
V: TRBV7-2
D: NA
length: 13
J: TRBJ2-2

CDR3: CASSYPGGEAFF
DNA: TGTGCCAGCAGTTACCCGGGAGGTGAAGCTTTCTTT
size: once
V: TRBV6-6
D: NA
length: 12
J: TRBJ1-1

CDR3: CATSDLRTGGADTQYF
DNA: TGTGCCACCAGTGATTTGCGTACGGGAGGGGCAGATACGCAGTATTTT
size: NA
V: TRBV24-1
D: TRBD2
length: 16
J: TRBJ2-3

CDR3: CASSKRLSGGPPGELFF
DNA: TGCGCCTCCAGCAAGAGGTTGAGCGGGGGGCCACCCGGGGAGCTGTTTTTT
size: NA
V: TRBV5-1
D: TRBD2
length: 17
J: TRBJ2-2

CDR3: CASSPDSVSYEQYF
DNA: TGTGCCAGCTCACCGGACAGCGTCTCCTACGAGCAGTACTTC
size: NA
V: TRBV18
D: NA
length: 14
J: TRBJ2-7

CDR3: CASSLGRQANTEAFF
DNA: TGTGCCAGCAGCTTGGGAAGACAGGCGAACACTGAAGCTTTCTTT
size: few
V: TRBV5-4
D: NA
length: 15
J: TRBJ1-1

CDR3: CASSPPLTGNSNQPQHF
DNA: TGTGCCAGCAGTCCACCCCTGACCGGGAATAGCAATCAGCCCCAGCATTTT
size: once
V: TRBV28
D: NA
length: 17
J: TRBJ1-5

CDR3: CASSLTSGVNNEQFF
DNA: TGCGCCAGCAGCTTGACTAGCGGCGTTAACAATGAGCAGTTCTTC
size: NA
V: TRBV5-1
D: TRBD2
length: 15
J: TRBJ2-1

CDR3: CASSLDSGEAFF
DNA: TGTGCCAGCAGCTTAGATTCAGGGGAAGCTTTCTTT
size: NA
V: TRBV11-2
D: NA
length: 12
J: TRBJ1-1

CDR3: CASSLLRSPYEQYF
DNA: TGTGCCAGCAGTTTACTGAGATCCCCCTACGAGCAGTACTTC
size: NA
V: TRBV28
D: NA
length: 14
J: TRBJ2-7

CDR3: CASSMMHGLGYGYTF
DNA: TGTGCCAGTAGTATGATGCACGGACTGGGCTATGGCTACACCTTC
size: NA
V: TRBV19
D: NA
length: 15
J: TRBJ1-2

CDR3: CASSFPLTGPYF
DNA: TGTGCCAGCAGCTTCCCCCTTACAGGGCCGTACTTC
size: NA
V: TRBV7-2
D: NA
length: 12
J: TRBJ2-7

CDR3: CAWSPPRGQGYHEQYF
DNA: TGTGCCTGGAGCCCCCCCAGAGGGCAGGGGTACCACGAGCAGTACTTC
size: NA
V: TRBV30
D: NA
length: 16
J: TRBJ2-7

CDR3: CASSSSSPRQFF
DNA: TGTGCCAGCAGCTCCTCCTCTCCCAGGCAGTTCTTC
size: NA
V: TRBV7-9
D: NA
length: 12
J: TRBJ2-1

CDR3: CASREANEKLFF
DNA: TGTGCCAGCAGGGAGGCTAATGAAAAACTGTTTTTT
size: NA
V: TRBV28
D: NA
length: 12
J: TRBJ1-4

CDR3: CASKRGLTEAFF
DNA: TGTGCCAGTAAGCGGGGGCTCACTGAAGCTTTCTTT
size: NA
V: TRBV19
D: NA
length: 12
J: TRBJ1-1

CDR3: CASSLASGGLGNEQFF
DNA: TGTGCCAGCAGCTTGGCTAGCGGGGGCCTAGGCAATGAGCAGTTCTTC
size: many
V: TRBV11-2
D: TRBD2
length: 16
J: TRBJ2-1

CDR3: CASRAEAGSNQPQHF
DNA: TGTGCCAGCAGGGCGGAGGCAGGTAGCAATCAGCCCCAGCATTTT
size: NA
V: TRBV2
D: NA
length: 15
J: TRBJ1-5

CDR3: CASGGLAGGETQYF
DNA: TGTGCTAGTGGCGGTCTAGCGGGAGGGGAGACCCAGTACTTC
size: NA
V: TRBV12-5
D: TRBD2
length: 14
J: TRBJ2-5

CDR3: CAWSPMDRAGDTQYF
DNA: TGTGCCTGGAGTCCTATGGACAGGGCGGGAGATACGCAGTATTTT
size: NA
V: TRBV30
D: TRBD1
length: 15
J: TRBJ2-3

CDR3: CASSMTGFGELFF
DNA: TGTGCCAGCAGTATGACAGGGTTCGGGGAGCTGTTTTTT
size: NA
V: TRBV28
D: TRBD1
length: 13
J: TRBJ2-2

CDR3: CASGSSYNEQFF
DNA: TGTGCCAGCGGGAGCTCCTACAATGAGCAGTTCTTC
size: few
V: TRBV11-3
D: NA
length: 12
J: TRBJ2-1

CDR3: CASSAQQGWGEQYF
DNA: TGTGCCAGCAGTGCCCAACAGGGATGGGGCGAGCAGTACTTC
size: NA
V: TRBV28
D: NA
length: 14
J: TRBJ2-7

CDR3: CASSLSSGSNEQFF
DNA: TGTGCCAGCAGCTTATCTAGCGGGAGCAATGAGCAGTTCTTC
size: NA
V: TRBV7-2
D: TRBD2
length: 14
J: TRBJ2-1

CDR3: CASRATGGMRAFF
DNA: TGTGCCAGCAGGGCGACAGGGGGGATGCGAGCTTTCTTT
size: NA
V: TRBV6-5
D: TRBD1
length: 13
J: TRBJ1-1

CDR3: CASSYRGQGFALNEKLFF
DNA: TGTGCCAGCAGCTACCGCGGACAGGGATTCGCCCTTAATGAAAAACTGTTTTTT
size: once
V: TRBV7-9
D: TRBD1
length: 18
J: TRBJ1-4

CDR3: CASSLPGYTEAFF
DNA: TGTGCCAGCAGTTTGCCAGGGTACACTGAAGCTTTCTTT
size: NA
V: TRBV28
D: NA
length: 13
J: TRBJ1-1

CDR3: CASSLGGRDQPQHF
DNA: TGTGCCAGCAGCTTAGGCGGGCGGGATCAGCCCCAGCATTTT
size: NA
V: TRBV7-2
D: NA
length: 14
J: TRBJ1-5

CDR3: CATTIAGSSTDTQYF
DNA: TGTGCTACAACTATAGCGGGTTCCTCCACAGATACGCAGTATTTT
size: NA
V: TRBV19
D: TRBD2
length: 15
J: TRBJ2-3